Included here is one T cell receptor beta chain sequence, with context. The PCR made use of 60 Vbeta and 13 Jbeta primers. The protocol was immunoSEQ multiplex PCR, while the TCRdb copy is restricted to in-frame clones and leaves out a portion. Here the sample spans 120,000 to 150,000 clones, about 80% being singletons. This entry belongs to a study of cytomegalovirus exposure and HLA in healthy donors. This clonotype was obtained from a male donor in good health and CMV-seronegative. Sequencing was done on a sample of PBMCs.

The CDR3 loop is CASRPDSLVMNTEAFF. CDR3 DNA: TGTGCCAGTAGACCGGACAGCCTAGTGATGAACACTGAAGCTTTCTTT. This chain links TRBV19 with TRBJ1-1; weak D call: TRBD1 (6 bases). V was trimmed by 6 bases and J by 0 bases, leaving 17 bases between them. This CDR3 is built from 16 residues. Germline V gene lookup returns CDR1 LNHDA and CDR2 SQIVND (reference sequence).